This T cell receptor (beta chain) was identified in a study of blood T cell repertoires in COVID-19. Study-level background: PBMCs, B-cell-depleted T cells, or T cells were the source of the cDNA or gDNA that made up the material.

The germline V gene encodes CDR1 SGHAT and CDR2 FQNNGV. The CDR3 has 14 amino acids. After removal of 5 bases from V and 6 bases from J, the junction contained 5 bases not matched to a gene. All enrollees were about 18 to 89 years old and from 20 to 25 US areas. Participants' reported clinical history set cohort assignment. This clone was found once. In the original workflow: Estimation of nucleated cell counts was performed using reference gene primer amplification. Profiling relied on immunoSEQ multiplex PCR, and the TCRdb table lists in-frame clones only, not all of them. V and J calls plus clone size are reproduced from that table; the DNA served to infer D and trimming. The sample holds under 200,000 clones, 82% seen once.

This sequence was found in a woman in her fifties or sixties with acute COVID-19. The sample taken for sequencing was PBMCs or T cells enriched from blood (not recorded which). J is TRBJ1-5 and V is TRBV11-2; 9 nucleotides line up with TRBD1. The CDR3 here is CASSGTGGGQPQHF. The CDR3 bases are TGTGCCAGCAGCGGTACAGGGGGCGGTCAGCCCCAGCATTTT.